There are a few counts of the clone carrying this TCR beta chain. The antigen is not known. Each diagnosis drew on symptoms, thyroxine, TRAb, thyroid ultrasound and orbital computed tomography findings. Amplification targeted TCR beta CDR3 regions from RNA transcripts. The TCR CDR3 first-round RT-PCR relied on the HTBI primer set. TCRdb itself ran the multiplex PCR reads through MiXCR, one entry per CDR3 protein. The sample carries 600,000 to 700,000 distinct CDR3 sequences, 40% to 55% recorded once. This entry is derived from a study of T cells in Graves' hyperthyroidism and ophthalmopathy. The CDR3 covers 16 residues. Trimming took 4 bases from V and 0 from J, leaving 16 bases between them. The V gene's germline CDR1 is SGHRS and CDR2 YFSETQ. Study results and limitations: Stable hyperthyroidism and ophthalmopathy were separated using 13 V-J signatures. The model anticipated ophthalmopathy a median around six months pre-onset. The majority of expanded thyroid clonotypes above 0.001 also appeared in blood.

Sequences were obtained from peripheral blood or thyroid tissue (not recorded which). The rearrangement links TRBV5-1 to TRBJ1-1, with D hard to call. This sequence was found in an adult man with Graves' disease, either hyperthyroidism or ophthalmopathy (not recorded which). The CDR3 DNA is TGCGCCAGCAGCAGAGAAGATGTTCTTATGAACACTGAAGCTTTCTTT. This encodes CASSREDVLMNTEAFF.